This paragraph reports one T cell receptor beta chain. Its antigen is currently not known. There are no base qualities to consult, and no much larger clone falls within one base. In the paper's terms, the treatment or condition label means: live attenuated yellow fever vaccine strain. At each blood-draw timepoint, two biological replicates of bulk PBMCs were obtained. A standard Ficoll-Paque protocol was used to isolate PBMCs from peripheral blood. RNA was extracted with TriZol from bulk PBMCs, CD4 and CD8 fractions, and dextramer-positive and dextramer-negative fractions. The source of the sample is a study of T cells after yellow fever vaccination (dated by TCRdb to about 2019). Notes on the research overall: Libraries from fractions with low cell numbers were prepared with the SMART-Seq v4 Ultra Low Input RNA kit. To track T-cell clones before and after primary and booster YFV17D yellow fever vaccination, bulk TCR alpha and beta repertoires were sequenced longitudinally. Two healthy male donors, one aged 18 to 30 and one aged 30 to 40 years, were included in the cohort. Blood was collected at multiple timepoints before and after primary and secondary immunization, and bulk PBMC replicates and cell subsets were isolated.

The study at large found these results: FACS-sorted repertoires could contain abundant contaminating clonotypes from the bulk population, so computational filtering was required. After the booster, most clones that had expanded after primary vaccination were detected again (almost 97% of CD4 and around nine tenths of CD8), suggesting broad maintenance of memory. A small share of clonotypes occurred in both CD4 and CD8 compartments, likely arising from convergent recombination. The secondary T-cell response was weaker than the primary response but faster, peaking on day 5 instead of day 15. Because the study included only a couple of donors, the extent to which the findings can be generalized is limited.

V lost 5 bases and J lost 4 bases, and the count of bases not matched to a germline gene is 7. The germline V gene encodes CDR1 SGHTA and CDR2 FQGNSA. The CDR3 runs 16 residues from the cysteine to the phenylalanine. Only the CDR3 region is kept as DNA, spanning 48 bases read in frame from base 1. TCR cDNA was synthesized by 5'RACE template switching, through which a universal primer site and unique molecular identifiers were introduced. cDNA synthesis was primed from both the TCR alpha and TCR beta constant segments. Libraries were amplified in two PCR steps, with sample barcodes and sequencing adapters added in the second step. Sequencing of libraries was done on Illumina HiSeq 2500 (2x100 bp) or NovaSeq (2x150 bp). The authors processed their data as follows. MIGEC handled demultiplexing of reads and collapsing into UMI consensus sequences, while MiXCR performed V(D)J alignment. Using edgeR on replicate PBMC samples, clonotypes were called vaccine-responding if FDR was below 0.01 and the log2 fold change was above 5 up to day 15. CD4 or CD8 identity was assigned to each bulk clonotype according to whether the clonotype was present at higher abundance in the sequenced CD4 repertoire or the sequenced CD8 repertoire. The public reads were run again by TCRdb, first through fastp at Q25 and then through MiXCR, and only productive beta chains were kept. When rows share a CDR3 protein, they turn into one entry using the most common DNA and genes. Here the V and J calls rest on TCRdb's processing, not on the authors' analysis. Counted in this sample were some 390,000 distinct CDR3 sequences; 6.2% of them appeared once. The ten largest make up approximately 15% of the sample.

In this chain, TRBV7-2 is recombined with TRBJ2-2; TRBD2 aligns with 10 central bases. The sample was PBMCs, taken 5 days after the yellow fever booster vaccination. The source of this sequence is a man younger than 45 who received the YFV17D yellow fever vaccine. DNA sequence: TGTGCCAGCAGCCCAACAGCTAGCGGGGGCACCGGGGAGCTGTTTTTT. Translation gives CASSPTASGGTGELFF.